These 17 T cell receptor beta chains originate from one sample sequenced in a study of human thymus T cells. Some clones are missing from TCRdb's copy, which holds only in-frame ones; the method was immunoSEQ multiplex PCR. The table lists about 50,000 clones, 95% of them singletons. The sequenced sample consisted of blood. Source of these receptors: a girl in the first two years of life with a congenital heart defect but otherwise immunologically healthy.

This chain joins TRBV30 and TRBJ2-7; no firm D call. Trimming removed 4 bases from V and 6 bases from J, with 10 bases in between. The CDR3 extends over 11 amino acids. Germline CDR1 reads GTSNPN; CDR2 reads SVGIG (reference sequence). CDR3 residues: CAWTAQSEQYF. The CDR3 DNA sequence: TGTGCCTGGACGGCGCAATCCGAGCAGTACTTC.

This clone appeared a few times. Other DNA sequences from this sample encode an identical CDR3 as well. This rearrangement joins TRBV5-4 to TRBJ1-1, with TRBD1 identical over 8 bases. The CDR3 runs 13 residues. With V trimmed by 4 bases and J by 4 bases, 3 bases remained unmatched. In germline, CDR1 is SGHNT, CDR2 YYREEE (reference sequence). Here the CDR3 DNA reads TGTGCCAGCAGCCGAGACAGGGGCACTGAAGCTTTCTTT. The encoded protein is CASSRDRGTEAFF.

This chain links TRBV7-2 with TRBJ2-5, with a tentative D call TRBD1 (6 bases). CDR1 and CDR2 from the germline V gene are SGHTA and FQGNSA. V lost 3 bases, J lost 2 bases, and 13 bases lay in between. The CDR3 length is 15 residues. The CDR3 DNA follows: TGTGCCAGCAGCTTCACGACCAGGGGTCAAGAGACCCAGTACTTC. It codes for CASSFTTRGQETQYF.

The rearrangement uses TRBV28 and TRBJ2-7, with TRBD2 matching over 8 bases. The V gene end was trimmed by 6 bases and the J gene end by 2 bases; junction bases not matched to a gene: 9. CDR3 size: 15 residues. The germline V gene has CDR1 MDHEN and CDR2 SYDVKM. The CDR3 nucleotides are TGTGCCAGCAGCCTCTCCCAAGCGGGAGCCTACGAGCAGTACTTC. Translated: CASSLSQAGAYEQYF.

The chain carries TRBV5-4 and TRBJ2-5, with 7 bases that match TRBD1. V was clipped by 0 bases and J by 4 bases; unmatched bases: 6. Germline-derived CDR1 and CDR2 are SGHNT and YYREEE (reference sequence). The CDR3 loop spans 15 amino acids. CDR3 DNA sequence: TGTGCCAGCAGCTTGGACGGAGACAGGGTAGAGACCCAGTACTTC. Its translation is CASSLDGDRVETQYF.

The chain recombines TRBV7-9 with TRBJ1-1; perhaps TRBD1 as D (5 bases). In germline, CDR1 is SEHNR, CDR2 FQNEAQ (reference sequence). This CDR3 contains 15 residues. Trimming took off 1 base at V and 11 bases at J, with 20 bases between the two ends. CDR3 in amino acids: CASSLEGTGPATAFF. The DNA of the CDR3 is TGTGCCAGCAGCTTAGAAGGGACGGGACCAGCTACGGCTTTCTTT. The variable domain in full, completed from reference TRBV7-9 and TRBJ1-1, reads DTGVSQNPRHKITKRGQNVTFRCDPISEHNRLYWYRQTLGQGPEFLTYFQNEAQLEKSRLLSDRFSAERPKGSFSTLEIQRTEQGDSAMYLCASSLEGTGPATAFFGQGTRLTVV.

The V gene is TRBV9, the J gene TRBJ1-2, with D possibly being TRBD1 (5 bases). The germline V gene has CDR1 SGDLS and CDR2 YYNGEE. V shed 4 bases and J shed 3 bases, with 10 bases lying between them. This CDR3 region has 13 residues. CDR3 sequence (DNA): TGTGCCAGCAGCAACGGACAAGACTATGGCTACACCTTC. It specifies CASSNGQDYGYTF.

Here the CDR3 DNA reads TGTGCCAGCAGCTTAGCGCTTTCAGGTTATGGTGAAAAACTGTTTTTT. Its protein is CASSLALSGYGEKLFF. The rearrangement uses TRBV7-9 and TRBJ1-4, with D hard to call. The CDR3 is made up of 16 amino acids. Per the germline V gene, CDR1 is SEHNR and CDR2 is FQNEAQ (reference sequence). Trimming removed 0 bases at V and 7 bases at J, with 15 bases between.

CDR3 amino acids: CAWSVLGGSFFNEQFF. DNA for the CDR3: TGTGCCTGGAGTGTACTCGGCGGGAGTTTTTTCAATGAGCAGTTCTTC. The J gene is TRBJ2-1, the V gene TRBV30, with TRBD2 identical over 7 bases. The ends lost 0 bases at V and 6 bases at J; junction bases unmatched: 11. CDR3 length: 16 amino acids. The germline CDR1 and CDR2 sequences are GTSNPN and SVGIG (reference sequence). Full variable domain (rest looked up from reference TRBV30 and TRBJ2-1): SQTIHQWPATLVQPVGSPLSLECTVEGTSNPNLYWYRQAAGRGLQLLFYSVGIGQISSEVPQNLSASRPQDRQFILSSKKLLLSDSGFYLCAWSVLGGSFFNEQFFGPGTRLTVL.

The chain combines TRBV6-1 with TRBJ2-1; 13 bases line up with TRBD2. With V trimmed by 2 bases and J by 4 bases, 5 bases remained unmatched. Looked up from germline, CDR1 is MNHNS and CDR2 is SASEGT. The CDR3 sequence is 17 residues long. CDR3 protein: CASSELGLAGPYNEQFF. CDR3 sequence (DNA): TGTGCCAGCAGTGAATTGGGACTAGCGGGACCGTACAATGAGCAGTTCTTC.

J is TRBJ2-1 and V is TRBV11-2, with a possible D match to TRBD1 (5 bases). Germline values: CDR1 SGHAT, CDR2 FQNNGV. Deletions cut 5 bases from V and 9 bases from J, with 23 bases between. CDR3 length: 16 residues. The CDR3 DNA reads TGTGCCAGCAGCCTCAGACAGACCCCCTTGGTAGGTGAGCAGTTCTTC. It translates to CASSLRQTPLVGEQFF.

J is TRBJ1-1 and V is TRBV5-3; D perhaps matches TRBD1 (6 bases). TRBV5-3 is an open reading frame whose function is uncertain. V dropped 8 bases and J dropped 7 bases, with 12 bases sitting between them. The CDR3 length is 11 residues. CDR3 sequence reads: CASNRDIEAFF. In DNA, the CDR3 is TGTGCCAGTAATCGGGACATTGAAGCTTTCTTT.

The J gene is TRBJ1-1, the V gene TRBV4-2; the D gene is possibly TRBD1 (6 bases). This CDR3 is 15 amino acids long. The V end was cut by 0 bases, the J end by 1 base, with 9 bases between. The germline CDR1 and CDR2 sequences are LGHNA and YNFKEQ. DNA of the CDR3: TGTGCCAGCAGCCAAGAGGGGGGCAGGAACACTGAAGCTTTCTTT. The encoded protein is CASSQEGGRNTEAFF.

The chain carries TRBV10-3 and TRBJ1-1, with a tentative D call TRBD1 (5 bases). V shed 6 bases and J shed 0 bases, with 8 bases lying between them. This CDR3 comprises 13 residues. Germline values: CDR1 ENHRY, CDR2 SYGVKD. This CDR3 reads CAIRGQMNTEAFF. Here the CDR3 DNA reads TGTGCCATCAGGGGGCAGATGAACACTGAAGCTTTCTTT.

The J gene is TRBJ1-1, the V gene TRBV6-6, with a weak D call TRBD1 (5 bases). Trimming removed 6 bases at V and 5 bases at J, with 19 bases between. CDR1 and CDR2 from the germline V gene are MNHNY and SVGAGI (reference sequence). The CDR3 runs 15 residues. The CDR3 reads CASRRSGGGVTEAFF. CDR3 nucleotides: TGTGCCAGCAGACGGTCCGGCGGGGGTGTAACTGAAGCTTTCTTT.

Worth noting for this clone: Germline and junction disagree at one end, which may indicate a read error. The V call is TRBV7-7, the J call TRBJ2-1, with D perhaps TRBD1 or TRBD2 (5 bases each). Germline assignment: CDR1 SSHAT and CDR2 FNYEAQ (reference sequence). The CDR3 totals 15 residues. CDR3 protein: CASSLRVGVSNEQFF. CDR3 sequence (DNA): TGTGCTAGCAGCCTCCGCGTGGGGGTGTCGAATGAGCAGTTCTTC. The full variable domain, its missing parts supplied by reference TRBV7-7 and TRBJ2-1, is GAGVSQSPRYKVTKRGQDVTLRCDPISSHATLYWYQQALGQGPEFLTYFNYEAQPDKSGLPSDRFSAERPEGSISTLTIQRTEQRDSAMYRCASSLRVGVSNEQFFGPGTRLTVL.

J is TRBJ2-2 and V is TRBV27, with 9 bases matching TRBD2. Germline trimming cut 5 bases from V and 0 bases from J; bases unmatched to any gene: 4. Looked up from germline, CDR1 is MNHEY and CDR2 is SMNVEV (reference sequence). The CDR3 extends over 16 amino acids. CDR3 in amino acids: CASSLSSGANTGELFF. CDR3 sequence (DNA): TGTGCCAGCAGTCTTTCTAGCGGGGCGAACACCGGGGAGCTGTTTTTT.